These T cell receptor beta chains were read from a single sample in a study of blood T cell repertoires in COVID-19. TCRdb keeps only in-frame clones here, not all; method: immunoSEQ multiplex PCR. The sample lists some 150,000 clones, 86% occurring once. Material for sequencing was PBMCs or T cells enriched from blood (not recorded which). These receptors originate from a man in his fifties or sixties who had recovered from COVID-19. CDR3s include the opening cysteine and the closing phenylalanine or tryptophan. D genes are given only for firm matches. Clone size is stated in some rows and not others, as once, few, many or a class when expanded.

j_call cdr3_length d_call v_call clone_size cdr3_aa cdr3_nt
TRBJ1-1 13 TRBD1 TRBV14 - CASSHRQGAEAFF TGTGCCAGCAGCCATAGACAGGGTGCTGAAGCTTTCTTT
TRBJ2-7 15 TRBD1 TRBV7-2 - CASSTGTGGLYEQYF TGTGCCAGCAGCACAGGGACAGGGGGCCTCTACGAGCAGTACTTC
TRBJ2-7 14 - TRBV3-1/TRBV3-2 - CASSQALAPPEQYF TGTGCCAGCAGCCAGGCACTAGCCCCTCCCGAGCAGTACTTC
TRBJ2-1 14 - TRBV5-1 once CASSLSYILNEQFF TGCGCCAGCAGCTTAAGTTACATCCTCAATGAGCAGTTCTTC
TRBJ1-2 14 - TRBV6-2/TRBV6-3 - CASSPHSVNYGYTF TGTGCCAGCAGTCCGCATTCGGTGAACTATGGCTACACCTTC
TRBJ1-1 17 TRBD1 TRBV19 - CASFPGQGGAWNTEAFF TGTGCCAGTTTCCCGGGACAGGGGGGCGCTTGGAACACTGAAGCTTTCTTT
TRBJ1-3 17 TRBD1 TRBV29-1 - CSVEDRGTGGFGNTIYF TGCAGCGTTGAAGATCGAGGGACAGGGGGCTTTGGAAACACCATATATTTT
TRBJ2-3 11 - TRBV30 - CAWSRGDTQYF TGTGCCTGGAGTCGGGGGGATACGCAGTATTTT
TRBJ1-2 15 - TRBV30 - CAWGFGDRPFYGYTF TGTGCCTGGGGCTTTGGAGACAGGCCTTTCTATGGCTACACCTTC
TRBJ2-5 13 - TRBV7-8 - CASSPWTQETQYF TGTGCCAGCAGCCCGTGGACTCAAGAGACCCAGTACTTC
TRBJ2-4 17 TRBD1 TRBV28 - CASNHLGTGEAKNIQYF TGTGCCAGCAACCACCTCGGGACAGGGGAAGCCAAAAACATTCAGTACTTC
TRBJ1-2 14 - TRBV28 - CASSRPGVNYGYTF TGTGCCAGCAGTCGGCCGGGGGTTAACTATGGCTACACCTTC